Below are 24 T cell receptor beta chains sequenced from a single sample in a study of beta chain features in type 1 diabetes. Expressed TCRB transcripts were sequenced because the isolated RNA had all been reverse transcribed beforehand. Repertoires were generated with immunoSEQ multiplex PCR, while TCRdb's copy carries only in-frame clones and drops some. The sample lists a few hundred thousand clones, roughly a quarter occurring once. These receptors' antigens are unknown. Points from the study as a whole: Within each of all four CD4+ subsets, Type 1 diabetes patients had TCRB CDR3s that were moderately but significantly shorter.

Sequencing was done on a sample of naive CD4+ T cells from blood. The receptors come from a woman younger than 45 with type 1 diabetes.

V gene TRBV27 combines with J gene TRBJ1-2; TRBD1 agrees at 10 bases. Germline V gene data show CDR1 as MNHEY and CDR2 as SMNVEV (reference sequence). This CDR3 has 18 residues. The trim removed 5 bases at V and 0 bases at J, leaving 12 bases unmatched. The DNA for the CDR3 is TGTGCCAGCAGTGAGAGGCGGACAGGGGGACTTTCTAACTATGGCTACACCTTC. This translates into CASSERRTGGLSNYGYTF.

This clone was seen more than once but under ten times. J is TRBJ2-5 and V is TRBV28; 11 nucleotides align to TRBD2. Germline CDR1 MDHEN, CDR2 SYDVKM. This CDR3 spans 16 amino acids. V trimming: 8 bases; J trimming: 5 bases; junction bases outside the gene matches: 13. The CDR3 nucleotides are TGTGCCAGCCCCCCCCGTGTAGCGGGAGGGCCGGAGACCCAGTACTTC. This translates into CASPPRVAGGPETQYF.

The chain joins TRBV7-9 to TRBJ2-1, with D hard to call. Germline V lookup: CDR1 SEHNR, CDR2 FQNEAQ (reference sequence). Trimming removed 0 bases at V and 1 base at J, with 7 bases between. The CDR3 loop spans 15 amino acids. The CDR3 protein is CASSLAAASYNEQFF. Here the CDR3 DNA reads TGTGCCAGCAGCTTAGCCGCGGCTTCCTACAATGAGCAGTTCTTC.

This clone was seen a few times. CDR3 coding DNA: TGTGCCAGCAGTGATTACGGAGAGAACACTGAAGCTTTCTTT. It specifies CASSDYGENTEAFF. The V gene is TRBV2, the J gene TRBJ1-1; no clear D gene. Trimming stripped 3 bases from V and 1 base from J, with 9 bases between. The CDR3 totals 14 residues. Germline V lookup: CDR1 SNHLY, CDR2 FYNNEI.

CDR3 DNA: TGCAGCGTTGAGGGCATCCAAAATGAGCAGTTCTTC. Translating it yields CSVEGIQNEQFF. This rearrangement joins TRBV29-1 to TRBJ2-1; no firm D call. CDR3 length: 12 residues. V lost 3 bases, J lost 7 bases, and 10 bases lay in between. Per germline, CDR1 SQVTM and CDR2 ANQGSEA.

The rearrangement links TRBV29-1 to TRBJ2-3; D perhaps matches TRBD2 (5 bases). CDR1 and CDR2 (germline): SQVTM, ANQGSEA. Between the trimmed V and J ends, which lost 1 base and 5 bases, there was a span of 16 bases. The CDR3 has 15 residues. Here the CDR3 reads CSVEAGYPPQDTQYF. In DNA form, the CDR3 reads TGCAGCGTTGAAGCGGGATACCCACCCCAAGATACGCAGTATTTT.

The chain uses TRBV7-9 and TRBJ2-7; maybe TRBD1 (6 bases). This CDR3 has 13 residues. V lost 5 bases, J lost 2 bases, and 10 bases lay in between. Germline CDR1 is SEHNR and CDR2 is FQNEAQ (reference sequence). The CDR3, as DNA: TGTGCCAGCAGCGGACAGTTTGCCTACGAGCAGTACTTC. Translation: CASSGQFAYEQYF.

The chain carries TRBV9 and TRBJ2-3, with no clear D. Trimming pared 2 bases from V and 4 bases from J, leaving 11 bases between. The germline gives CDR1 SGDLS, CDR2 YYNGEE. This CDR3 has 14 residues. The CDR3 sequence is CASSVDLAADTQYF. The CDR3 DNA sequence: TGTGCCAGCAGCGTGGATCTTGCGGCAGATACGCAGTATTTT. The full variable domain, with the rest looked up from reference TRBV9 and TRBJ2-3, is DSGVTQTPKHLITATGQRVTLRCSPRSGDLSVYWYQQSLDQGLQFLIQYYNGEERAKGNILERFSAQQFPDLHSELNLSSLELGDSALYFCASSVDLAADTQYFGPGTRLTVL.

This sequence joins TRBV10-2 and TRBJ1-1; D gene ambiguous. The CDR3 is 11 amino acids. The V gene's germline CDR1 is WSHSY and CDR2 SAAADI. The V end lost 3 bases, the J end lost 7 bases, and 6 bases lay between the germline ends. For the CDR3, the DNA is TGCGCCAGCAGTGACGCCGGTGAAGCTTTCTTT. Translating it yields CASSDAGEAFF.

This clone was detected a few times. The chain has TRBV2 and TRBJ2-3; 7 nucleotides agree with TRBD1. V was clipped by 8 bases and J by 0 bases; unmatched bases: 5. CDR3 length: 14 amino acids. CDR1 is SNHLY and CDR2 is FYNNEI in the germline V gene. The CDR3 spells CASHRGTSTDTQYF. The CDR3, as DNA: TGTGCCAGCCACAGGGGCACTAGCACAGATACGCAGTATTTT.

The chain is built from TRBV29-1 and TRBJ2-1; no clear D gene. Germline V gene data show CDR1 as SQVTM and CDR2 as ANQGSEA. The CDR3 is 13 residues long. Trimming stripped 2 bases from V and 5 bases from J, with 10 bases between. The DNA of the CDR3 is TGCAGCGTTGAAACTTATCTAGACAATGAGCAGTTCTTC. It is translated as CSVETYLDNEQFF.

The table lists this clone with a few counts. CDR3 amino acids: CASSFQTGNEQFF. The CDR3 coding sequence is TGTGCCAGCAGTTTCCAGACTGGGAATGAGCAGTTCTTC. The rearrangement joins TRBV6-6 to TRBJ2-1; no definite D call. Germline V lookup: CDR1 MNHNY, CDR2 SVGAGI (reference sequence). V lost 4 bases and J lost 7, with 11 bases in between. The CDR3 is made up of 13 amino acids.

The chain is built from TRBV4-1 and TRBJ2-3; D remains ambiguous. From germline, CDR1 is MGHRA and CDR2 YSYEKL. There are 13 residues in the CDR3. Trimming removed 8 bases from V and 3 bases from J, with 12 bases in between. The CDR3 coding sequence is TGCGCCAGCGCCTTGGAGCGAACAGATACGCAGTATTTT. Protein: CASALERTDTQYF.

Here the CDR3 reads CSALDTDNEKLFF. As DNA, the CDR3 is TGCAGCGCCTTAGACACCGATAATGAAAAACTGTTTTTT. This rearrangement joins TRBV29-1 to TRBJ1-4; no firm D call. V lost 7 bases to trimming and J lost 4 bases, with 13 bases between them. The length of the CDR3 is 13 residues. Germline CDR1 SQVTM, CDR2 ANQGSEA.

This chain uses TRBV2 with TRBJ2-1; perhaps TRBD1 as D (5 bases). Trimming cost V 9 bases and J 5 bases, with 11 bases left between them. The V gene's germline CDR1 is SNHLY and CDR2 FYNNEI. The CDR3 is 12 amino acids. The CDR3 region is CARGLTDNEQFF. In DNA form, the CDR3 reads TGTGCCAGAGGCCTGACAGACAATGAGCAGTTCTTC.

The rearrangement joins TRBV29-1 to TRBJ2-2; D is possibly TRBD1 (5 bases). The CDR3 totals 13 residues. V was trimmed by 4 bases and J by 7 bases, leaving 13 bases between them. Germline CDR1 reads SQVTM; CDR2 reads ANQGSEA. CDR3 DNA: TGCAGCGTTGCTCAGGGAAGGGTCGGGGAGCTGTTTTTT. This sequence encodes CSVAQGRVGELFF.

V usage is TRBV6-5 and J usage is TRBJ2-3; no reliable D call. Germline CDR1 reads MNHEY; CDR2 reads SVGAGI. V lost 0 bases and J lost 3, with 7 bases in between. This CDR3 has 14 residues. This CDR3 reads CASSYSRRTDTQYF. DNA of the CDR3: TGTGCCAGCAGTTACTCGCGGAGAACAGATACGCAGTATTTT.

V and J are TRBV4-2 and TRBJ2-7, with 7 bases identical to TRBD2. This CDR3 is 16 amino acids long. Germline V gene data show CDR1 as LGHNA and CDR2 as YNFKEQ. V shed 2 bases, J shed 0 bases, and the junction held 7 bases outside the gene matches. CDR3 region: CASSQPSGLSSYEQYF. Here the CDR3 DNA reads TGTGCCAGCAGCCAACCTAGCGGTTTATCCTCCTACGAGCAGTACTTC.

This clone was seen a few times. Different DNA sequences within this sample yield the same CDR3. The rearrangement links TRBV7-2 to TRBJ2-1, with D maybe TRBD1 (6 bases). Germline values: CDR1 SGHTA, CDR2 FQGNSA. There are 12 residues in the CDR3. Trimming took 3 bases from V and 9 from J, leaving 9 bases between them. As DNA, the CDR3 is TGTGCCAGCAGCTTCAGGGGTGGTGAGCAGTTCTTC. Protein sequence: CASSFRGGEQFF. Drawing the rest from reference TRBV7-2 and TRBJ2-1, the complete variable domain is GAGVSQSPSNKVTEKGKDVELRCDPISGHTALYWYRQSLGQGLEFLIYFQGNSAPDKSGLPSDRFSAERTGGSVSTLTIQRTQQEDSAVYLCASSFRGGEQFFGPGTRLTVL.

The J gene is TRBJ1-1, the V gene TRBV10-3; 9 bases map to TRBD1. The CDR3 covers 16 residues. V lost 2 bases and J lost 1; bases outside the gene matches: 5. CDR1 is ENHRY and CDR2 is SYGVKD in the germline V gene. The CDR3: CAISEAVDRGNTEAFF. In DNA form, the CDR3 reads TGTGCCATCAGTGAGGCGGTGGACAGGGGGAACACTGAAGCTTTCTTT.

The CDR3 DNA is TGCAGCGTTGAAGGGACAGGGGGCGGGAAGTATTTT. This sequence encodes CSVEGTGGGKYF. V and J are TRBV29-1 and TRBJ2-3; the match to TRBD1 covers 11 bases. The CDR3 length is 12 residues. Looked up from germline, CDR1 is SQVTM and CDR2 is ANQGSEA. The V segment lost 1 base and the J segment 13 bases; nucleotides outside the gene matches: 4.

The J gene is TRBJ2-5, the V gene TRBV7-9; D remains ambiguous. V was trimmed by 7 bases and J by 3 bases, leaving 6 bases between them. Germline V gene sequence: CDR1 SEHNR, CDR2 FQNEAQ (reference sequence). This CDR3 has 11 amino acids. The CDR3 region is CASTQKETQYF. CDR3 nucleotides: TGTGCCAGCACCCAAAAAGAGACCCAGTACTTC.

This clone was observed a handful of times. DNA for the CDR3: TGTGCCACCAGCAGCGAGCGGCAGAGGGACAACAATGAGCAGTTCTTC. Translating it yields CATSSERQRDNNEQFF. J is TRBJ2-1 and V is TRBV15, with TRBD1 as a possible D gene (6 bases). The CDR3 length is 16 residues. CDR1 and CDR2 from the germline V gene are LNHNV and YYDKDF (reference sequence). The germline V and J ends were trimmed by 3 bases and 5 bases, with 17 bases remaining between them.

This sequence joins TRBV19 and TRBJ2-1; TRBD2 aligns across 13 bases. V lost 4 bases, J lost 7 bases, and 4 bases stayed unmatched. This CDR3 is 15 amino acids long. Germline V gene data show CDR1 as LNHDA and CDR2 as SQIVND (reference sequence). Here the CDR3 DNA reads TGTGCCAGTAGTACGACGGGACTAGCGGGAAATGAGCAGTTCTTC. Translated, it gives CASSTTGLAGNEQFF.